One and the same sample provided the 17 T cell receptor beta chains below, sequenced in a study of CD8 T cells in ankylosing spondylitis. TCRdb reprocessed the 5' RACE reads with MiXCR, giving one entry per CDR3 protein. The table includes about 300,000 distinct CDR3 sequences, around a tenth detected once. Sequenced input: blood, either unsorted or a sorted T cell fraction (not recorded which). The receptors were sampled from a female donor with ankylosing spondylitis or in good health (not recorded which).

The V gene is TRBV20-1, the J gene TRBJ2-7, with a tentative D call TRBD2 (6 bases). This CDR3 comprises 11 residues. Trimming took 7 bases from V and 6 from J, leaving 13 bases between them. Germline lookup yields CDR1 DFQATT and CDR2 SNEGSKA (reference sequence). CDR3 sequence reads: CSGRESREQYF. For the CDR3, the DNA is TGCAGTGGTCGGGAGTCCCGCGAGCAGTACTTC.

This clonotype was detected ten times or more. The chain is built from TRBV20-1 and TRBJ2-5; D remains unclear. The CDR3 has 12 residues. Germline CDR1 is DFQATT and CDR2 is SNEGSKA (reference sequence). The V end lost 6 bases, the J end lost 5 bases, and 13 bases lay between the germline ends. CDR3 sequence reads: CSAPRQLETQYF. The CDR3 bases are TGCAGTGCGCCGCGTCAGCTGGAGACCCAGTACTTC.

This clonotype appeared many times. The gene calls are TRBV11-2 and TRBJ1-2; 8 nucleotides match TRBD1. V gave up 0 bases and J gave up 6 bases; unmatched junction bases: 9. The CDR3 length is 16 residues. The germline V gene has CDR1 SGHAT and CDR2 FQNNGV. CDR3 protein: CASSLEPAGGFNGYTF. The CDR3 nucleotides read TGTGCCAGCAGCTTAGAACCCGCAGGGGGCTTCAATGGCTACACCTTC.

In its sample, this clonotype was seen many times. This chain joins TRBV7-2 and TRBJ2-3; 8 nucleotides match TRBD1. Germline trimming cut 5 bases from V and 4 bases from J; bases unmatched to any gene: 14. Germline CDR1 reads SGHTA; CDR2 reads FQGNSA. The CDR3 extends over 17 amino acids. CDR3 loop: CASSPLRRQGTADTQYF. Here the CDR3 DNA reads TGTGCCAGCAGCCCCTTGCGGCGACAGGGGACGGCAGATACGCAGTATTTT.

This clonotype was picked up many times. This chain joins TRBV12-3 or TRBV12-4 and TRBJ2-3, with 8 bases fitting TRBD1. This CDR3 has 15 residues. The V segment lost 5 bases and the J segment 2 bases; nucleotides outside the gene matches: 6. The DNA for the CDR3 is TGTGCCAGCAGTCCAGGGGACAGGCCCACAGATACGCAGTATTTT. Protein product: CASSPGDRPTDTQYF.

This clonotype was seen only a few times. The chain employs TRBV12-3 or TRBV12-4 and TRBJ2-3; weak D call: TRBD2 (5 bases). Trimming took 3 bases from V and 1 from J, leaving 11 bases between them. This CDR3 contains 15 residues. The CDR3 DNA is TGTGCCAGCAGTTTTACCACTAGACGCACAGATACGCAGTATTTT. Translating it yields CASSFTTRRTDTQYF.

This clonotype was counted many times. CDR3 nucleotide sequence: TGCAGCGTTGAAAAGGGGTGGTCTTACAATGAGCAGTTCTTC. Translation: CSVEKGWSYNEQFF. This rearrangement joins TRBV29-1 to TRBJ2-1, with a weak D call TRBD1 (5 bases). The CDR3 is made up of 14 amino acids. The germline gives CDR1 SQVTM, CDR2 ANQGSEA. Trimming took off 2 bases at V and 4 bases at J, with 12 bases between the two ends.

This clonotype was seen ten or more times. J is TRBJ2-1 and V is TRBV4-3; unclear D gene. This CDR3 comprises 17 residues. The V end lost 0 bases, the J end lost 8 bases, and 20 bases lay between the germline ends. Germline V lookup: CDR1 LGHNA, CDR2 YSLEER. The CDR3 spells CASSQDRVSPVGDEQFF. CDR3 DNA sequence: TGCGCCAGCAGCCAAGATCGGGTCTCGCCGGTGGGCGATGAGCAGTTCTTC.

As to this clonotype: One end of the junction is discordant with germline, which a read error may explain. This sequence joins TRBV12-3 or TRBV12-4 and TRBJ2-7; weak D call: TRBD2 (6 bases). The CDR3 sequence is 13 residues long. CDR3 coding DNA: TGTGCCAGCAGTTTTGGGGGGAACTACAAGCAGTACTTC. This codes for CASSFGGNYKQYF.

In this sample, this clonotype turned up many times. The rearrangement links TRBV6-1 to TRBJ1-2; no definite D call. CDR3 size: 14 residues. Germline V gives CDR1 MNHNS, CDR2 SASEGT. Trimming took 6 bases from V and 3 from J, leaving 14 bases between them. The CDR3 coding sequence is TGTGCCAGCAGCACCGTGGAGGGCCACTATGGCTACACCTTC. Amino acid sequence: CASSTVEGHYGYTF.

The chain carries TRBV19 and TRBJ1-2; D remains unclear. V was pared by 7 bases and J by 0 bases, with 9 bases between. CDR1 LNHDA and CDR2 SQIVND come from the germline V gene (reference sequence). The CDR3 contains 13 residues. The DNA for the CDR3 is TGTGCCAGTAAGTTCGCAGCTAACTATGGCTACACCTTC. Translation gives CASKFAANYGYTF.

Note on this clonotype: One base away lies a much larger clone, so this may be a sequencing read error. The chain employs TRBV5-1 and TRBJ1-2; D may be TRBD1 (6 bases). This CDR3 region has 15 residues. Germline CDR1 SGHRS, CDR2 YFSETQ. CDR3 sequence: CASSLATQSHGGYPF. The CDR3 DNA sequence: TGCGCCAGCAGCTTGGCGACACAAAGCCATGGGGGCTACCCCTTC.

This clonotype was seen ten or more times. The V call is TRBV29-1, the J call TRBJ1-1; 9 bases agree with TRBD1. V dropped 7 bases and J dropped 2; count of bases not matched to a gene: 14. Germline CDR1 is SQVTM and CDR2 is ANQGSEA. The CDR3 spans 16 residues. This CDR3 is CSGLRDRAASNTEAFF. As DNA, the CDR3 is TGCAGCGGCCTACGGGACAGGGCAGCTTCAAACACTGAAGCTTTCTTT.

This clonotype has a count of ten or more. The chain carries TRBV5-1 and TRBJ2-7; 9 bases align to TRBD1. The ends lost 3 bases at V and 2 bases at J; junction bases unmatched: 3. Germline V gives CDR1 SGHRS, CDR2 YFSETQ. This CDR3 contains 14 residues. CDR3 amino acids: CASSSDRGAYEQYF. The CDR3 bases are TGCGCCAGCAGCTCCGACAGGGGGGCCTACGAGCAGTACTTC.

This clonotype was counted ten times or more. The chain is built from TRBV7-2 and TRBJ1-2, with a possible D match to TRBD1 (5 bases). The CDR3 extends over 13 amino acids. CDR1 and CDR2 (germline): SGHTA, FQGNSA. Trimming left V 0 bases short and J 8 bases short, with 10 bases between. The CDR3 reads CASSLAPGLGYTF. The CDR3 nucleotides are TGTGCCAGCAGCTTAGCACCAGGGTTAGGCTACACCTTC.

This clonotype was observed many times. The chain has TRBV12-3 or TRBV12-4 and TRBJ2-1, with 7 bases lining up with TRBD2. CDR3 length: 15 residues. V trimming: 6 bases; J trimming: 5 bases; junction bases outside the gene matches: 10. The CDR3 sequence is CASSQWDYGDNEQFF. The CDR3 bases are TGTGCCAGCAGCCAATGGGACTACGGGGACAATGAGCAGTTCTTC.

There are many counts of this clonotype. V gene TRBV5-1 combines with J gene TRBJ2-7, with 8 bases matching TRBD1. Germline CDR1 SGHRS, CDR2 YFSETQ. This CDR3 is built from 13 residues. The J segment lost 3 bases and the V segment lost 5 bases, leaving 4 bases of the junction unmatched. The CDR3 nucleotides are TGCGCCAGCAGTACAGGGGGGAACTACGAGCAGTACTTC. Encoded protein: CASSTGGNYEQYF.